The TCR beta chain described here comes from a study of T-cell memory formation after mild COVID-19. As for the study in general: TCR clusters were mostly confined to one donor each.

5'RACE primed from the constant segment yielded TCR alpha and TCR beta cDNA libraries bearing sample barcodes and UMIs. TCRdb analysed the 5' RACE reads with MiXCR anew, one entry per CDR3 protein. The data show fewer than 400,000 distinct CDR3 sequences, approximately 15% seen once. This clonotype has just a few counts. What it binds is not known. Study-wide results and caveats: Nothing showed for sure that second-wave clones peaking on day 37 were SARS-CoV-2 specific.

The specimen was PBMCs or a T cell subset sorted from them (not recorded which). The receptor's source is a man between 18 and 29 years old who had mild COVID-19 (a few samples of this study predate the infection). Cell type and time point are not known.

The CDR3 nucleotides are TGTGCCAGCAGCTTAGCGTGGGGGACTAGACACGACGAGCAGTACTTC. Encoded protein: CASSLAWGTRHDEQYF. The gene calls are TRBV7-9 and TRBJ2-7; 8 bases agree with TRBD2. The germline V gene encodes CDR1 SEHNR and CDR2 FQNEAQ (reference sequence). The junction had 9 bases not matched to a gene; V was cut back by 0 bases and J by 5 bases. This CDR3 contains 16 residues.